The rows below give T cell receptor beta chains drawn from one sample of a study of blood T cell repertoires in COVID-19. TCRdb's copy holds only in-frame clones and misses some; the assay was immunoSEQ multiplex PCR. The profile shows about 41,000 clones, more than 75% of them singletons. The material sequenced was peripheral blood. These receptors came from a man in his forties with COVID-19, enrolled during active disease. The CDR3 runs from the conserved cysteine through the conserved F or W. Each record gives: V gene, J gene, D gene, CDR3 protein, CDR3 DNA. A D gene is named only where the DNA matches it firmly.

v_gene: TRBV2; j_gene: TRBJ2-1; d_gene: -; CDR3aa: CASSAGRPEVEQFF; CDR3nt: TGTGCCAGCAGCGCGGGGAGACCGGAGGTAGAGCAGTTCTTC
v_gene: TRBV5-6; j_gene: TRBJ2-1; d_gene: TRBD2; CDR3aa: CASSPLAGMYNEQFF; CDR3nt: TGTGCCAGCAGCCCCCTAGCGGGGATGTACAATGAGCAGTTCTTC
v_gene: TRBV7-2; j_gene: TRBJ2-1; d_gene: TRBD2; CDR3aa: CASSLRQRGGGDEQFF; CDR3nt: TGTGCCAGCAGCTTACGTCAGCGGGGGGGCGGCGATGAGCAGTTCTTC
v_gene: TRBV19; j_gene: TRBJ2-3; d_gene: -; CDR3aa: CASTPPGRSSSTDTQYF; CDR3nt: TGTGCCAGTACCCCTCCAGGGCGCTCATCTAGCACAGATACGCAGTATTTT
v_gene: TRBV7-9; j_gene: TRBJ2-5; d_gene: -; CDR3aa: CASSPRRGRSQETQYF; CDR3nt: TGTGCCAGCAGCCCCCGCAGGGGGAGGTCTCAAGAGACCCAGTACTTC
v_gene: TRBV30; j_gene: TRBJ2-1; d_gene: -; CDR3aa: CAAGRSYNEQFF; CDR3nt: TGTGCGGCGGGGAGGTCCTACAATGAGCAGTTCTTC
v_gene: TRBV6-5; j_gene: TRBJ1-1; d_gene: TRBD1; CDR3aa: CASRQGQSSSEAFF; CDR3nt: TGTGCCAGCAGGCAGGGACAGTCGAGCTCTGAAGCTTTCTTT
v_gene: TRBV11-2; j_gene: TRBJ2-5; d_gene: TRBD1; CDR3aa: CASSVDLGQVQETQYF; CDR3nt: TGTGCCAGCAGCGTAGATCTAGGACAGGTCCAAGAGACCCAGTACTTC
v_gene: TRBV4-2; j_gene: TRBJ2-2; d_gene: TRBD1; CDR3aa: CASSRDRGAGELFF; CDR3nt: TGTGCCAGCAGCCGAGACAGGGGCGCCGGGGAGCTGTTTTTT
v_gene: TRBV5-1; j_gene: TRBJ2-7; d_gene: TRBD1; CDR3aa: CASSLQTGELSEQYF; CDR3nt: TGCGCCAGCAGCTTGCAAACAGGGGAGCTGAGCGAGCAGTACTTC